The 21 T cell receptor beta chains below come from one sample, sequenced in a study of T-cell reconstitution after alpha-beta-depleted transplantation in children. Construction of the TCRbeta library involved unique molecular identifiers. TCRdb reprocessed the PCR reads with MiXCR, giving one entry per CDR3 protein. This sample has about 640,000 distinct CDR3 sequences, with approximately 15% found just once. Sequences were derived from PBMCs from the stem cell graft donor, sampled from the stem cell graft. The receptor source for this set is a human donor who donated a stem cell graft to a child with acute myeloid leukemia.

This clonotype was found many times. The chain has TRBV5-6 and TRBJ1-2; maybe TRBD1 (5 bases). V was trimmed by 1 base and J by 4 bases, leaving 8 bases between them. From germline, CDR1 is SGHDT and CDR2 YYEEEE. The CDR3 is 13 residues long. The CDR3 DNA is TGTGCCAGCAGCTTGTGGCAGGGCTATGGCTACACCTTC. It codes for CASSLWQGYGYTF.

The sample holds a few counts of this clonotype. The chain joins TRBV20-1 to TRBJ1-2; possibly TRBD1 for D (5 bases). The V end was cut by 3 bases, the J end by 5 bases, with 31 bases between. Germline values: CDR1 DFQATT, CDR2 SNEGSKA (reference sequence). The CDR3 has 19 amino acids. The CDR3 loop reads CSAREIIRDARQPLYGYTF. The CDR3 region has the DNA TGCAGTGCTAGGGAAATAATCCGGGACGCCCGCCAACCCTTATATGGCTACACCTTC.

There are a few counts of this clonotype. The rearrangement uses TRBV7-9 and TRBJ1-5; TRBD1 matches at 7 bases. This CDR3 has 14 residues. V lost 7 bases, J lost 5 bases, and 8 bases stayed unmatched. Per germline, CDR1 SEHNR and CDR2 FQNEAQ (reference sequence). CDR3 coding DNA: TGTGCCAGCACCCAAGGGGGCTCGGATCAGCCCCAGCATTTT. Translating gives CASTQGGSDQPQHF.

This clonotype has only a few counts. This rearrangement joins TRBV7-2 to TRBJ1-6; the D is unclear. Germline CDR1 SGHTA, CDR2 FQGNSA. Trimming shortened V by 5 bases and J by 2 bases, and 10 bases separated the two germline ends. This CDR3 region has 15 residues. The CDR3 DNA is TGTGCCAGCAGCAGCGGAGAAACCTATAATTCACCCCTCCACTTT. Protein: CASSSGETYNSPLHF.

This sequence joins TRBV20-1 and TRBJ1-1; D unclear. Trimming removed 3 bases from V and 0 bases from J, with 14 bases in between. This CDR3 is built from 15 residues. CDR1 is DFQATT and CDR2 is SNEGSKA in the germline V gene (reference sequence). DNA of the CDR3: TGCAGTGCTAGTCTCTCCTACAGTCTGAACACTGAAGCTTTCTTT. It codes for CSASLSYSLNTEAFF.

This chain joins TRBV9 and TRBJ2-1; D may correspond to TRBD1 or TRBD2 (6 bases each). CDR1 and CDR2 (germline): SGDLS, YYNGEE. V was pared by 0 bases and J by 9 bases, with 16 bases between. CDR3 length equals 15 residues. The chain's CDR3 is CASSVGSGGLSEQFF. For the CDR3, the DNA is TGTGCCAGCAGCGTAGGTTCCGGGGGCCTCAGTGAGCAGTTCTTC.

CDR3 sequence reads: CASSSRPASTDTQYF. The DNA of the CDR3 is TGTGCCAGCAGCTCGAGACCCGCTAGCACAGATACGCAGTATTTT. The V call is TRBV7-7, the J call TRBJ2-3; D remains unclear. The germline V gene has CDR1 SSHAT and CDR2 FNYEAQ (reference sequence). CDR3 length equals 15 residues. Trimming removed 4 bases from V and 0 bases from J, with 11 bases in between.

The genes are TRBV6-5 and TRBJ1-2; perhaps TRBD1 as D (5 bases). Deletions cut 2 bases from V and 4 bases from J, with 11 bases between. The CDR3 consists of 14 residues. Germline CDR1 MNHEY, CDR2 SVGAGI. The CDR3 region has the DNA TGTGCCAGCAGTTACGGGGACGGAGCCTATGGCTACACCTTC. Translation: CASSYGDGAYGYTF.

This chain connects TRBV5-1 to TRBJ2-5, with D unresolved. The V end was cut by 1 base, the J end by 2 bases, with 12 bases between. The CDR3 runs to 15 residues. From germline, CDR1 is SGHRS and CDR2 YFSETQ. This chain's CDR3 is CASSLNGPPQETQYF. CDR3 nucleotides: TGCGCCAGCAGCTTGAACGGCCCCCCTCAAGAGACCCAGTACTTC.

This chain uses TRBV20-1 with TRBJ1-5; D not resolved. The CDR3 totals 13 residues. Germline CDR1 reads DFQATT; CDR2 reads SNEGSKA (reference sequence). Between the trimmed V and J ends, which lost 2 bases and 0 bases, there was a span of 5 bases. The CDR3 coding sequence is TGCAGTGCTAGAATATATAGCAATCAGCCCCAGCATTTT. Translating it yields CSARIYSNQPQHF.

The chain is built from TRBV5-1 and TRBJ2-7; weak D call: TRBD1 (5 bases). CDR1 and CDR2 from the germline V gene are SGHRS and YFSETQ. The CDR3 is 13 amino acids. V lost 4 bases to trimming and J lost 4 bases, with 12 bases between them. For the CDR3, the DNA is TGCGCCAGCAGCCCGCAGGGAAGGTACGAGCAGTACTTC. It is translated as CASSPQGRYEQYF.

The chain joins TRBV6-5 to TRBJ2-1; D is tentatively TRBD1 or TRBD2 (5 bases each). V dropped 0 bases and J dropped 0 bases, with 9 bases sitting between them. CDR3 size: 16 residues. In germline, CDR1 is MNHEY, CDR2 SVGAGI. The DNA for the CDR3 is TGTGCCAGCAGTTACTCAACTGGGGGCTCCTACAATGAGCAGTTCTTC. This translates into CASSYSTGGSYNEQFF.

This clonotype was counted between two and nine times. The rearrangement joins TRBV28 to TRBJ2-3; 9 bases are a match to TRBD1. V gave up 7 bases and J gave up 2 bases; unmatched junction bases: 7. The germline CDR1 and CDR2 sequences are MDHEN and SYDVKM. This CDR3 contains 15 residues. The CDR3 DNA reads as TGTGCCAGCACCGTAGGGACAGGGAACACAGATACGCAGTATTTT. Its protein is CASTVGTGNTDTQYF. Supplemented by reference TRBV28 and TRBJ2-3, the full variable domain reads DVKVTQSSRYLVKRTGEKVFLECVQDMDHENMFWYRQDPGLGLRLIYFSYDVKMKEKGDIPEGYSVSREKKERFSLILESASTNQTSMYLCASTVGTGNTDTQYFGPGTRLTVL.

The rearrangement uses TRBV20-1 and TRBJ2-2; maybe TRBD2 (6 bases). Between the trimmed V and J ends, which lost 6 bases and 3 bases, there was a span of 20 bases. Germline V gene data show CDR1 as DFQATT and CDR2 as SNEGSKA (reference sequence). The CDR3 consists of 16 residues. DNA of the CDR3: TGCAGTGCGCGGGACGTGGACCCACCCTACACCGGGGAGCTGTTTTTT. Amino acids: CSARDVDPPYTGELFF.

CDR3 sequence: CASSLRTGQPQHF. DNA for the CDR3: TGCGCCAGCAGCTTGAGGACAGGGCAGCCCCAGCATTTT. The V call is TRBV5-1, the J call TRBJ1-5, with 8 positions matching TRBD1. V lost 1 base and J lost 7; bases outside the gene matches: 1. Germline V CDR1 and CDR2: SGHRS, YFSETQ. The CDR3 contains 13 residues.

Only a few counts were recorded for this clonotype. The V and J genes are TRBV6-1 and TRBJ2-7; 7 bases map to TRBD1. The germline gives CDR1 MNHNS, CDR2 SASEGT. CDR3 length: 14 residues. V lost 6 bases to trimming and J lost 7 bases; unmatched junction nucleotides: 12. The CDR3 region is CASRALQGVGEQYV. The CDR3 nucleotides are TGTGCCAGCAGGGCACTTCAGGGGGTGGGGGAGCAGTACGTC.

The chain uses TRBV2 and TRBJ1-2; D may be TRBD1 (5 bases). The V end was cut by 4 bases, the J end by 3 bases, with 24 bases between. From germline, CDR1 is SNHLY and CDR2 FYNNEI. The CDR3 extends over 18 amino acids. The CDR3 nucleotides are TGTGCCAGCAGTGTTAATTCGATGGATTGGGGCACCGACTATGGCTACACCTTC. This encodes CASSVNSMDWGTDYGYTF.

This clonotype was picked up many times. The V call is TRBV7-2, the J call TRBJ1-4, with 8 bases aligning to TRBD1. Germline lookup yields CDR1 SGHTA and CDR2 FQGNSA. With V trimmed by 5 bases and J by 8 bases, 7 bases remained unmatched. The CDR3 length is 14 residues. The CDR3 DNA reads as TGTGCCAGCAGCCCCGGACAGGGTCGAGAAAAACTGTTTTTT. It yields the protein CASSPGQGREKLFF.

The rearrangement joins TRBV7-9 to TRBJ2-7; possible D gene TRBD1, 6 bases. Germline CDR1 and CDR2: SEHNR and FQNEAQ (reference sequence). This CDR3 spans 14 amino acids. V was cut by 0 bases and J by 6 bases, with 12 bases left in between. The CDR3 loop reads CASSLAGHLVEQYF. The CDR3 DNA reads TGTGCCAGCAGCTTAGCGGGACACCTAGTCGAGCAGTACTTC.

V and J are TRBV12-3 or TRBV12-4 and TRBJ1-1, with a tentative D call TRBD1 (6 bases). V was pared by 8 bases and J by 3 bases, with 16 bases between. The CDR3 contains 14 residues. This chain's CDR3 is CASRGRAGYTEAFF. Written as DNA, the CDR3 is TGTGCCAGCCGGGGGCGGGCAGGGTACACTGAAGCTTTCTTT.

This clonotype has ten or more counts. The chain joins TRBV29-1 to TRBJ2-1, with 10 bases lining up with TRBD1. The germline gives CDR1 SQVTM, CDR2 ANQGSEA. CDR3 size: 13 residues. V gave up 4 bases and J gave up 7 bases; unmatched junction bases: 4. In DNA form, the CDR3 reads TGCAGCGTTGCGGGACAGGGGTTTAATGAGCAGTTCTTC. It encodes CSVAGQGFNEQFF.